The T cell receptor (beta chain) under discussion was sequenced for a study of Ad26.COV2.S vaccination and SARS-CoV-2 variants. This clone has only one observation. This CDR3 region has 16 residues. CDR1 and CDR2 from the germline V gene are SGHNT and YYREEE (reference sequence). V lost 0 bases, J lost 4 bases, and 14 bases lay in between. Measured with immunoSEQ multiplex PCR; TCRdb has only the in-frame clones, and not every one. The sample lists about 320,000 clones, approximately 80% occurring once. Regarding treatment: some 20 received Ad26.COV2.S at low or high dose, single or two shots; five or six received placebo; per-sample allocation not given. The investigators took samples on day 63 after the first vaccine or placebo injection.

The sequence came from a person between 18 and 59 years old who received the Ad26.COV2.S COVID-19 vaccine or a placebo. Material: peripheral blood, obtained in a trial of Ad26.COV2.S vaccine versus placebo. The chain is built from TRBV5-4 and TRBJ2-1; possibly TRBD1 or TRBD2 for D (7 bases each). Here the CDR3 DNA reads TGTGCCAGCAGCTTGGCCCCAGGGGGGGAATACAATGAGCAGTTCTTC. Protein product: CASSLAPGGEYNEQFF.